This T cell receptor beta chain was retrieved from a study of T cells in localized non-small cell lung cancer. Study outcomes and limitations: The study found T cell clonality highest in uninvolved adjacent lung, above tumor. Greater blood T cell density accompanied longer overall survival. Within adjacent lung there appeared a median roughly 60 of the top 100 tumor clones. It remains possible that heterogeneity exists, since only one tumor region was sequenced.

With respect to this clone: Its antigen is unknown.

V dropped 0 bases and J dropped 5; count of bases not matched to a gene: 3. Germline V lookup: CDR1 SGHDT, CDR2 YYEEEE. This CDR3 has 15 amino acids. The method was immunoSEQ multiplex PCR; TCRdb's version includes in-frame clones alone and lacks a portion of them. In the table there are approximately 40,000 clones, 86% of which are singletons. The sample here was peripheral blood, taken before any cancer treatment. This receptor was taken from a man aged 40-75 years with stage I lung adenocarcinoma. V and J are TRBV5-6 and TRBJ2-2; 8 bases agree with TRBD2. The CDR3 bases are TGTGCCAGCAGCTTGGTGGCTAGCGGGACCGGGGAGCTGTTTTTT. Protein: CASSLVASGTGELFF. The full variable domain, rest sourced from reference TRBV5-6 and TRBJ2-2, is DAGVTQSPTHLIKTRGQQVTLRCSPKSGHDTVSWYQQALGQGPQFIFQYYEEEERQRGNFPDRFSGHQFPNYSSELNVNALLLGDSALYLCASSLVASGTGELFFGEGSRLTVL.